This T cell receptor beta chain was obtained from a study of Graves' ophthalmopathy and Graves' hyperthyroidism. At least ten counts were recorded for this clonotype. No antigen is known for it. For repertoire sequencing, the TCR beta CDR3 regions were amplified from RNA transcripts. The workflow started with a first-round RT-PCR run with HTBI primers and then moved on to a second-round multiplex PCR. From the multiplex PCR reads, TCRdb called clonotypes with MiXCR, one entry per CDR3 protein. The data contain about 740,000 distinct CDR3 sequences, roughly 40% of them singletons. Broader study findings: Blood was where most expanded thyroid clonotypes above 0.001 frequency also turned up.

This receptor was taken from an adult man with Graves' ophthalmopathy. The sample comprised peripheral blood.

CDR3 sequence: CASYANYGYTF. The CDR3 nucleotides are TGTGCCAGCTACGCTAACTATGGCTACACCTTC. The chain has TRBV2 and TRBJ1-2; the D is unclear. This CDR3 has 11 amino acids. Trimming left V 8 bases short and J 0 bases short, with 4 bases between. Germline V gene lookup returns CDR1 SNHLY and CDR2 FYNNEI.